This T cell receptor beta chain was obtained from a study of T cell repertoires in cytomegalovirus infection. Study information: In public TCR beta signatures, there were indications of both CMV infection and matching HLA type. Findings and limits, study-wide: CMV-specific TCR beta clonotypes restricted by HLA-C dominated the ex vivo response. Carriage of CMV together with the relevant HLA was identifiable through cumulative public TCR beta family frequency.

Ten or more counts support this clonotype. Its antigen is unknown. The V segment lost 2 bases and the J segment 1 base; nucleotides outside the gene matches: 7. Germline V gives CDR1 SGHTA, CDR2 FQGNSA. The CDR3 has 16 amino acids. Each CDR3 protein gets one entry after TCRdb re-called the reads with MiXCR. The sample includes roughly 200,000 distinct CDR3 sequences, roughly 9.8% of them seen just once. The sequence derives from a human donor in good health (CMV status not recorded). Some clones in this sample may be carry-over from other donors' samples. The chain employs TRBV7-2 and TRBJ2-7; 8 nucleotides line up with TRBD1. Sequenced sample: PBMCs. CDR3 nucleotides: TGTGCCAGCAGCTTATTCCCGACAGGGGCATCCTACGAGCAGTACTTC. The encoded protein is CASSLFPTGASYEQYF.